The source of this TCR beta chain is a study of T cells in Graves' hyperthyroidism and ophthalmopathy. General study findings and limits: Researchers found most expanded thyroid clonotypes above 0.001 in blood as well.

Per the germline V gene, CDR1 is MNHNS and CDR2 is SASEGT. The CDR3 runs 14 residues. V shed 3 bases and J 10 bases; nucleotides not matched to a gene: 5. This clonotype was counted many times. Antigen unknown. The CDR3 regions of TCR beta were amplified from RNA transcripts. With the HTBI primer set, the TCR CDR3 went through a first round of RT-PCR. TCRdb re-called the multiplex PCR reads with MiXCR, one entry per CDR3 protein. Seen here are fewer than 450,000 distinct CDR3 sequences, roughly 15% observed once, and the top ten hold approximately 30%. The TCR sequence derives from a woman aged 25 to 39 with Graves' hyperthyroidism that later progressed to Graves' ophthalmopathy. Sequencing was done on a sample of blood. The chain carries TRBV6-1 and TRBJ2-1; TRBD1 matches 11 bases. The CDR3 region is CASSDPRTGGEQFF. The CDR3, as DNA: TGTGCCAGCAGTGATCCCCGGACAGGGGGCGAGCAGTTCTTC.